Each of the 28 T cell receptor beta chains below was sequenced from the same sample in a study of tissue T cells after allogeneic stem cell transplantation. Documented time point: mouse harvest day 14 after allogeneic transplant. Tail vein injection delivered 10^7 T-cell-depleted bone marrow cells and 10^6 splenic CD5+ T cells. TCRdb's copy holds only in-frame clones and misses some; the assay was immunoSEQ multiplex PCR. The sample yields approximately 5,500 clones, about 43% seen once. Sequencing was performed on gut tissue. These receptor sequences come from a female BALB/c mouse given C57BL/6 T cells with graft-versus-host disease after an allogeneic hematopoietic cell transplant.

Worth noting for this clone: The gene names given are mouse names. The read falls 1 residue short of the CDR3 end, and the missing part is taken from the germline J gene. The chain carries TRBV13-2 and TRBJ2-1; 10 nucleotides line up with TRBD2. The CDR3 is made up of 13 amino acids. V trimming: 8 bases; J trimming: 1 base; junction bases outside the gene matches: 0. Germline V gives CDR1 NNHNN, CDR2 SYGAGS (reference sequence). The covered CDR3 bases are TGTGCCAGGGACTGGGGGAACTATGCTGAGCAGTTC. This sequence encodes CARDWGNYAEQF. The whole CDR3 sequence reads CARDWGNYAEQFF.

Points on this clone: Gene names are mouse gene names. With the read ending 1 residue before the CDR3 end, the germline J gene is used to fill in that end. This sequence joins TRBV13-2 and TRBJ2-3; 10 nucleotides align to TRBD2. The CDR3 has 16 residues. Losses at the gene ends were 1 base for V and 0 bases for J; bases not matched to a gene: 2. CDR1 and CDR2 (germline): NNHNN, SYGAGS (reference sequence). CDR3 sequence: CASGDPGGASAETLYF. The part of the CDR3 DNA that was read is TGTGCCAGCGGTGATCCTGGGGGGGCTAGTGCAGAAACGCTGTAT.

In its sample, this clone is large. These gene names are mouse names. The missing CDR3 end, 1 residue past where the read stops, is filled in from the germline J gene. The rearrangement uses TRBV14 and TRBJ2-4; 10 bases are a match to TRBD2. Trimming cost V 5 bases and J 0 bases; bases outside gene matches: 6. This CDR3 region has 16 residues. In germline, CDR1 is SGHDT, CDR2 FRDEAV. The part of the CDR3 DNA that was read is TGTGCCAGCAGCCAACTGGGGGGGGCTAGTCAAAACACCTTGTAC. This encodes CASSQLGGASQNTLY. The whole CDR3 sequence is CASSQLGGASQNTLYF. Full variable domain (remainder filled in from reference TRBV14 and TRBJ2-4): EAGVTQSPRYAVLQEGQAVSFWCDPISGHDTLYWYQQPRDQGPQLLVYFRDEAVIDNSQLPSDRFSAVRPKGTNSTLKIQSAKQGDTATYLCASSQLGGASQNTLYFGAGTRLSVL.

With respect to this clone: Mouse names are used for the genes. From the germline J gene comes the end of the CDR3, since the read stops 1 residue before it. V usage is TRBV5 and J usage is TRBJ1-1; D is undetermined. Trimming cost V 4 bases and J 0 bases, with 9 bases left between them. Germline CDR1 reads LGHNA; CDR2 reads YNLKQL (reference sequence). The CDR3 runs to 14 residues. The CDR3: CASSPGAANTEVFF. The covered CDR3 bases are TGTGCCAGCAGCCCCGGAGCGGCAAACACAGAAGTCTTC.

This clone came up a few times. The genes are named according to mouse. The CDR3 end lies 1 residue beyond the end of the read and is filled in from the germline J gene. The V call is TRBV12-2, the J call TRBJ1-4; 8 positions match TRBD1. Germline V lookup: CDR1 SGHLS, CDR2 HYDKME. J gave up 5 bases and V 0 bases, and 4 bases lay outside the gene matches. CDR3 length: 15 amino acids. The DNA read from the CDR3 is TGTGCCAGCTCTCTCGACAGGGGAGGAAACGAAAGATTATTT. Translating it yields CASSLDRGGNERLF. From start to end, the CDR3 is CASSLDRGGNERLFF.

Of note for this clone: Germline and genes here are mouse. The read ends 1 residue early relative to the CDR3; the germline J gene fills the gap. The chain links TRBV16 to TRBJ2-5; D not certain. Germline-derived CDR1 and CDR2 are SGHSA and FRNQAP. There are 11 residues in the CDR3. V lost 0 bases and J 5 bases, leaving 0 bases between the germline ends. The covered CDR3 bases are TGTGCAAGCAGCTTAGAAGACACCCAGTAC. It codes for CASSLEDTQY. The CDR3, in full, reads CASSLEDTQYF.

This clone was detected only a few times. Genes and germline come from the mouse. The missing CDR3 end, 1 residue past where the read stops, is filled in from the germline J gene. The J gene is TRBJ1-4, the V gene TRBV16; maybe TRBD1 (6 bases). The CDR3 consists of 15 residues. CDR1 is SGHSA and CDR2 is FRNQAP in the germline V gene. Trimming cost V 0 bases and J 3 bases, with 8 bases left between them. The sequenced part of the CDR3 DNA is TGTGCAAGCAGCTTAGAGGGGGGCCCCAACGAAAGATTATTT. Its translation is CASSLEGGPNERLF. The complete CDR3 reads CASSLEGGPNERLFF.

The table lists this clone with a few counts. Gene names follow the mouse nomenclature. The CDR3 loop reads CASSQGNSDYTF. Incomplete CDR3 DNA: TGTGCCAGCTCGCAGGGGAACTCCGACTACACC. The V gene is TRBV12-1, the J gene TRBJ1-2, with D perhaps matching TRBD1 (6 bases). The missing CDR3 end, 1 residue past where the read stops, is filled in from the germline J gene. CDR1 and CDR2 (germline): SGHSN, HYEKVE. The length of the CDR3 is 12 residues. V dropped 4 bases and J dropped 2 bases, with 7 bases sitting between them.

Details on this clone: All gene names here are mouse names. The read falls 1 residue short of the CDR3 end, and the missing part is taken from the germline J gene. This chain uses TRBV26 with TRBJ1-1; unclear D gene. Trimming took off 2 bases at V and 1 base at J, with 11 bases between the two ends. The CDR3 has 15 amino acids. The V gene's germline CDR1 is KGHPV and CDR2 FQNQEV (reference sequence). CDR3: CASSLRGGGNTEVFF. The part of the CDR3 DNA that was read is TGTGCCAGCAGTCTGCGGGGAGGAGGAAACACAGAAGTCTTC.

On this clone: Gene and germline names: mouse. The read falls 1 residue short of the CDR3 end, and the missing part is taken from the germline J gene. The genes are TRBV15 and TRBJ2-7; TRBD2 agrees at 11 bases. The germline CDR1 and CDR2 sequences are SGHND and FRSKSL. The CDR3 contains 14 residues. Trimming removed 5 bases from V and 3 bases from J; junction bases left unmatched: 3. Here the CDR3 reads CASSPLGGRYEQYF. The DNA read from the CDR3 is TGTGCCAGCAGTCCACTGGGGGGGCGCTATGAACAGTAC.

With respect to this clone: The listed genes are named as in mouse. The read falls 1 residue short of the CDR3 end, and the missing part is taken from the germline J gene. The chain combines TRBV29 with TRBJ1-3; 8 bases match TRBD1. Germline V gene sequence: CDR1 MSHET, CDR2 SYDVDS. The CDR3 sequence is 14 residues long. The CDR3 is CASSLQGAGNTLYF. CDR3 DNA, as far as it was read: TGTGCCAGCTCTCTACAGGGGGCTGGAAATACGCTCTAT.

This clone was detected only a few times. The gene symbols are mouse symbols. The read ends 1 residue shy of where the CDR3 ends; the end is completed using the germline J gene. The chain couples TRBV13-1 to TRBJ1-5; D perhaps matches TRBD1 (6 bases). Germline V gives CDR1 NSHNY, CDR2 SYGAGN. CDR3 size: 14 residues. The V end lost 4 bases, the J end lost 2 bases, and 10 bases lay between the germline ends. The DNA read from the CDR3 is TGTGCCAGCAGTACAGGGAGGGACAACCAGGCTCCGCTT. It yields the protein CASSTGRDNQAPL. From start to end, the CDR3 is CASSTGRDNQAPLF.

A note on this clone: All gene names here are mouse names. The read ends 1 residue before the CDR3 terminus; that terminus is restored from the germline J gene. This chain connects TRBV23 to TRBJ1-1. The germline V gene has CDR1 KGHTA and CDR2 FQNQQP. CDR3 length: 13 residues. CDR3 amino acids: CSSSRGVATEVFF. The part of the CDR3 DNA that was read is TGCTCCAGCAGTCGTGGGGTGGCCACAGAAGTCTTC.

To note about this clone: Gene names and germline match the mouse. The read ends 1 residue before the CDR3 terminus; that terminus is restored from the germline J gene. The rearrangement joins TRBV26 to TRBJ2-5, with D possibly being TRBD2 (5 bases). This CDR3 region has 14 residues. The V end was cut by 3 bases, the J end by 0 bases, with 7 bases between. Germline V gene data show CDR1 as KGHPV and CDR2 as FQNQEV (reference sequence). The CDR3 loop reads CASSLWVNQDTQYF. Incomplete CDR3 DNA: TGTGCCAGCAGTCTCTGGGTAAACCAAGACACCCAGTAC.

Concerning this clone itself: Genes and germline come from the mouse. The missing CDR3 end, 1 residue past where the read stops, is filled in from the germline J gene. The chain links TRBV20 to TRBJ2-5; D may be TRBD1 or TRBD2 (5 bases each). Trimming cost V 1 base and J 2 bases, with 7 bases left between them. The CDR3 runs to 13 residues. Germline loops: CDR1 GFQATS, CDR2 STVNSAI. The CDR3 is CGARVGGQDTQYF. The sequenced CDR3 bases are TGTGGTGCTAGGGTCGGGGGCCAAGACACCCAGTAC.

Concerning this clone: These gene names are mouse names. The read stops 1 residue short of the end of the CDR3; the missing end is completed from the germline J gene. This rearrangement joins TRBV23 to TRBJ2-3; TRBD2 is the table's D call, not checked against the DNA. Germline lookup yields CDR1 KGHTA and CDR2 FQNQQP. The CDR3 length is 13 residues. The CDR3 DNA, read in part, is TGCTCCAGCAGTCCGACTAGTGCAGAAACGCTGTAT. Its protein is CSSSPTSAETLY. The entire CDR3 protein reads CSSSPTSAETLYF.

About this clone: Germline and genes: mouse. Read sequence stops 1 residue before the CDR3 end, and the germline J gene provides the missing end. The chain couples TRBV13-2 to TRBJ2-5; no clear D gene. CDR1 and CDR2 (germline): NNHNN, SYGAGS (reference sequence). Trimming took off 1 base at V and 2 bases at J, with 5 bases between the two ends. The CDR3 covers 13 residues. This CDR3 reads CASGDWVQDTQYF. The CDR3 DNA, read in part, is TGTGCCAGCGGTGATTGGGTCCAAGACACCCAGTAC.

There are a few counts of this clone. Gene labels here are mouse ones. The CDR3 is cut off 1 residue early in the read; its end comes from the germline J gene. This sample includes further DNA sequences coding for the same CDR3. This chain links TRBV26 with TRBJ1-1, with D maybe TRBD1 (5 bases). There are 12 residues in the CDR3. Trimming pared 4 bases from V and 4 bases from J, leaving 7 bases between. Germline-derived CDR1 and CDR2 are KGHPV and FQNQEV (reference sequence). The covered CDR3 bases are TGTGCCAGCAGTCGCCAGGGCACAGAAGTCTTC. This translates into CASSRQGTEVF. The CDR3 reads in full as CASSRQGTEVFF.

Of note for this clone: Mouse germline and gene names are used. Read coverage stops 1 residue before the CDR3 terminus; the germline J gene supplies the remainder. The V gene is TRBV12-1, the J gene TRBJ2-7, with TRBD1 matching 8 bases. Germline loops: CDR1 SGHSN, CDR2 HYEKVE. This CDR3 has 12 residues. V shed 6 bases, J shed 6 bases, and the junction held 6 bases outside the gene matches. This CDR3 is CASSLDRGEQYF. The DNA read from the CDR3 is TGTGCCAGCAGCTTAGACAGGGGTGAACAGTAC.

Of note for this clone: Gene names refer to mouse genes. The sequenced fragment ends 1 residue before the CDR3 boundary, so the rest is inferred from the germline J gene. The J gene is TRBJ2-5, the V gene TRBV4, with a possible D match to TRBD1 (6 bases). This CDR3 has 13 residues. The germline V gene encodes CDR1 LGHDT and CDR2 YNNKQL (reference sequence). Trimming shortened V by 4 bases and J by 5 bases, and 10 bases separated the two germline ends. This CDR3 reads CASSFGQRDTQYF. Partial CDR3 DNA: TGTGCCAGCAGCTTTGGACAGAGAGACACCCAGTAC.

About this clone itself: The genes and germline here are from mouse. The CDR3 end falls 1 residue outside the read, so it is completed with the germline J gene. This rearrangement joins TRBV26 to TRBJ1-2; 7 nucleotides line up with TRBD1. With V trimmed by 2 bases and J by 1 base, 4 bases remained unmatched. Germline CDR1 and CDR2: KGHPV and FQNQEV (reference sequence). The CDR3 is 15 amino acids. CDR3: CASSLMPGGNSDYTF. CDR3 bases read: TGTGCCAGCAGTCTGATGCCAGGGGGAAACTCCGACTACACC.

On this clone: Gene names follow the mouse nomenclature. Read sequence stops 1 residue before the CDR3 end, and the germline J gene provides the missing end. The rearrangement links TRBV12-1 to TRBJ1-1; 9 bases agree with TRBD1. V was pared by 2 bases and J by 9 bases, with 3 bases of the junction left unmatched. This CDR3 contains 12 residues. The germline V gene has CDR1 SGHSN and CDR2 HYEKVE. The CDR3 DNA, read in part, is TGTGCCAGCTCTCATGGGACAGGGAAAGTCTTC. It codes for CASSHGTGKVF. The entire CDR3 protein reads CASSHGTGKVFF. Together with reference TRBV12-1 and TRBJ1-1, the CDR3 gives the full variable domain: DSGVVQSPRHIIKEKGGRSVLTCIPISGHSNVVWYQQTLGKELKFLIQHYEKVERDKGFLPSRFSVQQFDDYHSEMNMSALELEDSAMYFCASSHGTGKVFFGKGTRLTVV.

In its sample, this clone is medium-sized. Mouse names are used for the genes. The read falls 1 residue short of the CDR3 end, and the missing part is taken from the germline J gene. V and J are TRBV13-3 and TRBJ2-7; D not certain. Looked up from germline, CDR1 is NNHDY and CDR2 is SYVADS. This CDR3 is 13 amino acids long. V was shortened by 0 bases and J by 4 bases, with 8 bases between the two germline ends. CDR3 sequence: CASSDAVFYEQYF. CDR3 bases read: TGTGCCAGCAGTGATGCAGTCTTTTATGAACAGTAC.

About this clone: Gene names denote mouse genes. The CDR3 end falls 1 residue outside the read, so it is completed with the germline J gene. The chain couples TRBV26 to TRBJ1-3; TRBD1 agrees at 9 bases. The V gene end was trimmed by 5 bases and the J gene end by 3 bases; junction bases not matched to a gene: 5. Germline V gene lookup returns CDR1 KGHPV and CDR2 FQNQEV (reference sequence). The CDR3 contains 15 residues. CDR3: CASSTQGALGNTLYF. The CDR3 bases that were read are TGTGCCAGCAGTACACAGGGGGCGCTTGGAAATACGCTCTAT.

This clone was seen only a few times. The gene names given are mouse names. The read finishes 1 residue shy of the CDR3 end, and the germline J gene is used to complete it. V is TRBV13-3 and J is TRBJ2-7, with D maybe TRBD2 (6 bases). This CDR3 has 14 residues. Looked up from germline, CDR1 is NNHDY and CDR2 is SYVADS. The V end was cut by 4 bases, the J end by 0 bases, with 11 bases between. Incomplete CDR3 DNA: TGTGCCAGCAGTCCTGGGGCCCTCTCCTATGAACAGTAC. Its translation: CASSPGALSYEQY. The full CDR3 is CASSPGALSYEQYF.

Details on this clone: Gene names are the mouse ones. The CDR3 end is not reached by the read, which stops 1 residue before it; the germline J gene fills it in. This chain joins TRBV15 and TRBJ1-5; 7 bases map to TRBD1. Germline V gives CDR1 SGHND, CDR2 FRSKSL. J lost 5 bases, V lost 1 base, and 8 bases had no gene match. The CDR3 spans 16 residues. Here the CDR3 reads CASSLGKTGRDQAPLF. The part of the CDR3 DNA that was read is TGTGCCAGCAGTTTAGGAAAGACAGGGAGAGACCAGGCTCCGCTT.

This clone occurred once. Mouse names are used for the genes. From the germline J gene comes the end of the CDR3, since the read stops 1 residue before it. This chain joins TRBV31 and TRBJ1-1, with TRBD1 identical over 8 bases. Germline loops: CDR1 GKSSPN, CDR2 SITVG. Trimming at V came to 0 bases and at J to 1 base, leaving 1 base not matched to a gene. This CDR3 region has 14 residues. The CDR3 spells CAWSLGTGNTEVFF. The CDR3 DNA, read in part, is TGTGCCTGGAGTCTAGGGACAGGGAACACAGAAGTCTTC.

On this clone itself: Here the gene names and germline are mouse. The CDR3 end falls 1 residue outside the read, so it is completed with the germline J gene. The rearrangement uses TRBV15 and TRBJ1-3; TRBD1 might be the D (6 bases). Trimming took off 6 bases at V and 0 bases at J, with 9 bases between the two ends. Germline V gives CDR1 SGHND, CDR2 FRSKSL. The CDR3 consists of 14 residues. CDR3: CASSPQGSGNTLYF. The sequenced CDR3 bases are TGTGCCAGCAGCCCACAGGGTTCTGGAAATACGCTCTAT.